A single sample gave rise to the 29 T cell receptor beta chains below, sequenced in a study of shared clonotypes between healthy human individuals. Produced via immunoSEQ multiplex PCR; TCRdb's table is partial and in-frame only. The sample contains approximately 2,200,000 clones, about 92% of which appear only once. Naive CD8 cells comprised CD45RO-negative, CCR7-positively selected cells, excluding terminally differentiated effector memory CD45RA+ cells. Specimen: naive CD8+ T cells from PBMCs. All receptors come from a man younger than 30 in good health. Some clones in this sample may be carry-over from other donors' samples.

CDR3 sequence: CASSSVRDRTYEQYF. The CDR3 DNA is TGTGCCAGCAGTTCCGTGAGGGACAGGACCTACGAGCAGTACTTC. V gene TRBV28 combines with J gene TRBJ2-7, with 8 bases matching TRBD1. There are 15 residues in the CDR3. From germline, CDR1 is MDHEN and CDR2 SYDVKM. With V trimmed by 4 bases and J by 2 bases, 7 bases remained unmatched.

This clone occurred once. The J gene is TRBJ2-7, the V gene TRBV5-1; 7 bases fit TRBD1. The germline CDR1 and CDR2 sequences are SGHRS and YFSETQ. The CDR3 contains 12 residues. Trimming at V came to 4 bases and at J to 5 bases, leaving 3 bases not matched to a gene. The CDR3 spells CASSATGNEQYF. The CDR3 bases are TGCGCCAGCAGCGCGACAGGGAACGAGCAGTACTTC.

Only one count was recorded for this clone. The chain links TRBV11-2 to TRBJ1-4; 8 bases line up with TRBD1. The V gene's germline CDR1 is SGHAT and CDR2 FQNNGV. J gave up 7 bases and V 2 bases, and 12 bases lay outside the gene matches. The CDR3 is 17 amino acids. The CDR3 region has the DNA TGTGCCAGCAGCTTACTAGCTTGGACAGGGAGGGGTGAAAAACTGTTTTTT. It is translated as CASSLLAWTGRGEKLFF.

The chain is built from TRBV28 and TRBJ1-1; no firm D call. Germline V gene sequence: CDR1 MDHEN, CDR2 SYDVKM. The CDR3 spans 12 residues. The V end was cut by 2 bases, the J end by 5 bases, with 6 bases between. CDR3 sequence reads: CASSLAGTEAFF. CDR3 sequence (DNA): TGTGCCAGCAGTTTAGCCGGGACTGAAGCTTTCTTT.

This rearrangement joins TRBV7-8 to TRBJ2-1, with D hard to call. This CDR3 has 17 amino acids. V lost 0 bases to trimming and J lost 6 bases, with 18 bases between them. Germline V gene lookup returns CDR1 SGHVS and CDR2 FQNEAQ. The CDR3 is CASSLALGLVFINEQFF. In DNA, the CDR3 is TGTGCCAGCAGCTTAGCGCTGGGTTTAGTATTCATCAATGAGCAGTTCTTC.

The count of this clone is one. The sample has other DNA sequences that encode this CDR3 too. The chain links TRBV29-1 to TRBJ2-5; tentatively, D is TRBD1 or TRBD2 (5 bases each). CDR1 is SQVTM and CDR2 is ANQGSEA in the germline V gene. This CDR3 is 14 amino acids long. Deletions cut 0 bases from V and 4 bases from J, with 12 bases between. CDR3 nucleotides: TGCAGCGTTGAAGATCGTGGGGGAGTAGAGACCCAGTACTTC. This encodes CSVEDRGGVETQYF.

The chain recombines TRBV13 with TRBJ2-7; 9 positions agree with TRBD2. This CDR3 contains 15 residues. The trim removed 5 bases at V and 6 bases at J, leaving 11 bases unmatched. Germline V gene lookup returns CDR1 PRHDT and CDR2 FYEKMQ (reference sequence). CDR3 region: CASSPLSREGPEQYF. The CDR3 DNA reads as TGTGCCAGCAGCCCACTGTCGCGGGAGGGCCCCGAGCAGTACTTC. Looking up the rest from reference TRBV13 and TRBJ2-7 gives the full variable domain: AAGVIQSPRHLIKEKRETATLKCYPIPRHDTVYWYQQGPGQDPQFLISFYEKMQSDKGSIPDRFSAQQFSDYHSELNMSSLELGDSALYFCASSPLSREGPEQYFGPGTRLTVT.

This clone was recorded once. The genes are TRBV4-1 and TRBJ2-1, with D perhaps TRBD1 (6 bases). CDR1 MGHRA and CDR2 YSYEKL come from the germline V gene. CDR3 length: 14 amino acids. Trimming took 1 base from V and 4 from J, leaving 8 bases between them. The CDR3 reads CASSQATGYNEQFF. In nucleotides, the CDR3 is TGCGCCAGCAGCCAAGCTACAGGGTACAATGAGCAGTTCTTC.

The chain uses TRBV5-5 and TRBJ1-2; possibly TRBD1 for D (5 bases). CDR3 length equals 15 residues. CDR1 is SGHKS and CDR2 is YYEKEE in the germline V gene (reference sequence). V lost 3 bases and J lost 8, with 20 bases in between. Written as DNA, the CDR3 is TGTGCCAGCAGCTCAACGCCCGGGCAGGGTCGAGGCTACACCTTC. It yields the protein CASSSTPGQGRGYTF.

The rearrangement joins TRBV6-5 to TRBJ2-7; D unclear. The CDR3 is 15 amino acids. Trimming removed 0 bases from V and 7 bases from J, with 16 bases in between. CDR1 MNHEY and CDR2 SVGAGI come from the germline V gene. This chain's CDR3 is CASSYSVGHHGEQYF. The CDR3 DNA is TGTGCCAGCAGTTACTCAGTCGGCCACCACGGGGAGCAGTACTTC.

This chain joins TRBV6-5 and TRBJ1-5; D not certain. Germline CDR1 reads MNHEY; CDR2 reads SVGAGI. The CDR3 is made up of 13 amino acids. Trimming removed 6 bases from V and 8 bases from J, with 14 bases in between. As DNA, the CDR3 is TGTGCCAGCAGCCCGGGTCCCCTGAAGCCCCAGCATTTT. Translation: CASSPGPLKPQHF.

The chain recombines TRBV4-3 with TRBJ2-7, with a weak D call TRBD2 (6 bases). V shed 0 bases and J shed 0 bases, with 12 bases lying between them. Germline CDR1 is LGHNA and CDR2 is YSLEER. The CDR3 spans 16 residues. CDR3: CASSQEVGEASYEQYF. The CDR3, as DNA: TGCGCCAGCAGCCAAGAAGTCGGGGAGGCCTCCTACGAGCAGTACTTC.

The chain links TRBV5-6 to TRBJ2-5; either TRBD1 or TRBD2 may fit D (6 bases each). The CDR3 has 15 residues. Between the trimmed V and J ends, which lost 0 bases and 2 bases, there was a span of 11 bases. Germline CDR1 and CDR2: SGHDT and YYEEEE. The CDR3: CASSLAGAGQETQYF. CDR3 DNA sequence: TGTGCCAGCAGCTTGGCGGGGGCAGGTCAAGAGACCCAGTACTTC.

The J gene is TRBJ1-2, the V gene TRBV6-9; TRBD1 is a possible D gene (6 bases). This CDR3 has 13 amino acids. V was clipped by 8 bases and J by 3 bases, with 13 bases between them. Germline CDR1 reads MNHGY; CDR2 reads SVAAGI. The CDR3 loop reads CASQGSRDYGYTF. CDR3 DNA: TGTGCCAGCCAGGGGTCCCGGGACTATGGCTACACCTTC.

As for this clone: The sample holds other DNA sequences that translate to the same CDR3. The chain carries TRBV7-2 and TRBJ2-7; 9 bases agree with TRBD2. The germline gives CDR1 SGHTA, CDR2 FQGNSA. V dropped 2 bases and J dropped 2; count of bases not matched to a gene: 4. The CDR3 totals 15 residues. Written as DNA, the CDR3 is TGTGCCAGCAGCTTATTGGCGGGGGGGACCTACGAGCAGTACTTC. Translated, it gives CASSLLAGGTYEQYF.

This clone appeared a single time. CDR3 nucleotide sequence: TGTGCCAGCTCAATAGGGGGGCAGGGCGGCTACGAGCAGTACTTC. Residues: CASSIGGQGGYEQYF. The chain has TRBV6-6 and TRBJ2-7, with D tentatively TRBD1 or TRBD2 (6 bases each). The CDR3 sequence is 15 residues long. CDR1 is MNHNY, CDR2 SVGAGI, per germline (reference sequence). Trimming shortened V by 8 bases and J by 3 bases, and 20 bases separated the two germline ends.

V gene TRBV27 combines with J gene TRBJ2-2, with 7 positions matching TRBD2. This CDR3 contains 14 residues. The ends lost 6 bases at V and 6 bases at J; junction bases unmatched: 7. CDR1 MNHEY and CDR2 SMNVEV come from the germline V gene (reference sequence). For the CDR3, the DNA is TGTGCCAGCAGCGAACGGGGGGTATCCGGGGAGCTGTTTTTT. Residues: CASSERGVSGELFF.

This chain connects TRBV28 to TRBJ2-7, with 10 bases identical to TRBD1. Trimming removed 2 bases from V and 5 bases from J; junction bases left unmatched: 6. This CDR3 contains 15 residues. Germline values: CDR1 MDHEN, CDR2 SYDVKM. The CDR3 protein is CASSLPGTGDDEQYF. The CDR3 nucleotides read TGTGCCAGCAGTTTACCCGGGACAGGGGACGACGAGCAGTACTTC.

The chain has TRBV7-8 and TRBJ2-5; D remains ambiguous. The CDR3 consists of 14 residues. CDR1 is SGHVS and CDR2 is FQNEAQ in the germline V gene. Trimming left V 5 bases short and J 2 bases short, with 12 bases between. CDR3 nucleotide sequence: TGTGCCAGCAGCCCAAATACCGGACAAGAGACCCAGTACTTC. This translates into CASSPNTGQETQYF.

The chain has TRBV9 and TRBJ2-3, with D possibly matching TRBD1 (5 bases). Trimming left V 3 bases short and J 6 bases short, with 11 bases between. Germline V gene data show CDR1 as SGDLS and CDR2 as YYNGEE. The CDR3 is 13 residues long. The DNA for the CDR3 is TGTGCCAGCAGCGCAGGGTTTGGGGATACGCAGTATTTT. Its translation: CASSAGFGDTQYF.

The V and J genes are TRBV4-1 and TRBJ1-5, with no clear D. With 1 base removed from V and 4 bases from J, the gap between germline ends came to 8 bases. Germline V gives CDR1 MGHRA, CDR2 YSYEKL. There are 14 residues in the CDR3. The DNA for the CDR3 is TGCGCCAGCAGCCAAGGGGCGGGTAATCAGCCCCAGCATTTT. Amino acids: CASSQGAGNQPQHF.

This clone has only one observation. The DNA for the CDR3 is TGTGCCAGCAGCTTAGCAAGGGTAGTATCTGGAAACACCATATATTTT. Encoded protein: CASSLARVVSGNTIYF. The chain employs TRBV11-2 and TRBJ1-3; no reliable D call. The length of the CDR3 is 16 residues. Between the trimmed V and J ends, which lost 1 base and 1 base, there was a span of 11 bases. Germline CDR1 SGHAT, CDR2 FQNNGV. Filled out from reference TRBV11-2 and TRBJ1-3, the complete variable domain reads EAGVAQSPRYKIIEKRQSVAFWCNPISGHATLYWYQQILGQGPKLLIQFQNNGVVDDSQLPKDRFSAERLKGVDSTLKIQPAKLEDSAVYLCASSLARVVSGNTIYFGEGSWLTVV.

This chain joins TRBV7-8 and TRBJ1-5; no definite D call. Germline-derived CDR1 and CDR2 are SGHVS and FQNEAQ. The V end was cut by 5 bases, the J end by 0 bases, with 17 bases between. The CDR3 extends over 17 amino acids. The CDR3 sequence: CASSTGVGQNSNQPQHF. In nucleotides, the CDR3 is TGTGCCAGCAGCACGGGAGTAGGGCAGAATAGCAATCAGCCCCAGCATTTT.

This chain connects TRBV11-2 to TRBJ2-7; D possibly matches TRBD1 or TRBD2 (5 bases each). Germline-derived CDR1 and CDR2 are SGHAT and FQNNGV. V was shortened by 5 bases and J by 2 bases, with 13 bases between the two germline ends. The CDR3 length is 14 residues. The CDR3 reads CASSRREPPYEQYF. The CDR3 nucleotides are TGTGCCAGCAGCCGCAGGGAGCCCCCCTACGAGCAGTACTTC.

The chain links TRBV29-1 to TRBJ2-7; tentative D call: TRBD1 (5 bases). V lost 0 bases and J lost 2, with 11 bases in between. This CDR3 is built from 14 residues. Germline CDR1 reads SQVTM; CDR2 reads ANQGSEA. Written as DNA, the CDR3 is TGCAGCGTTGAAGACGAACGACAGCCCTACGAGCAGTACTTC. This encodes CSVEDERQPYEQYF.

The J gene is TRBJ2-7, the V gene TRBV6-5, with D perhaps TRBD2 (6 bases). This CDR3 is 14 amino acids long. From germline, CDR1 is MNHEY and CDR2 SVGAGI. V gave up 3 bases and J gave up 1 base, with 10 bases separating them. Here the CDR3 DNA reads TGTGCCAGCAGTTATCTCCGGGGGTCCTACGAGCAGTACTTC. Its protein is CASSYLRGSYEQYF.

J is TRBJ2-1 and V is TRBV19; TRBD2 matches 8 bases. The CDR3 spans 16 residues. J was trimmed by 0 bases and V by 7 bases; bases with no gene match: 8. Germline V gene lookup returns CDR1 LNHDA and CDR2 SQIVND (reference sequence). CDR3 DNA: TGTGCCAGTACCCGAACCGGGACTAGCTCCTACAATGAGCAGTTCTTC. Amino acids: CASTRTGTSSYNEQFF.

This chain links TRBV6-1 with TRBJ2-7; D unclear. Deletions cut 7 bases from V and 6 bases from J, with 16 bases between. Germline lookup yields CDR1 MNHNS and CDR2 SASEGT. This CDR3 has 13 residues. The CDR3 nucleotides read TGTGCCAGCACCCCGGACGGCCCGCGCGAGCAGTACTTC. It codes for CASTPDGPREQYF.

This rearrangement joins TRBV27 to TRBJ2-2; TRBD2 aligns across 7 bases. CDR1 MNHEY and CDR2 SMNVEV come from the germline V gene (reference sequence). The J segment lost 4 bases and the V segment lost 2 bases, leaving 7 bases of the junction unmatched. The CDR3 loop spans 16 amino acids. The DNA for the CDR3 is TGTGCCAGCAGTTTAGGTCGGGGGGTAGGCACCGGGGAGCTGTTTTTT. Protein product: CASSLGRGVGTGELFF.